The entry that follows covers one T cell receptor (beta chain) sequence. This clonotype occurred once. Its antigen has not been determined. A read error may produce the germline difference seen at one junction end. The method was 5' RACE. Sequenced on an Illumina HiSeq 2500. A second PCR of 7 to 11 cycles was performed with a sample-barcoded 5' primer and a J-beta primer mix. A template-switch 5' adaptor carrying 12 random nucleotides introduced a unique molecular identifier onto each TCR beta cDNA molecule. At least 2.5 million CDR3-containing paired-end reads were obtained from each sample. All of the RNA was converted into first-strand cDNA using the Mint cDNA synthesis kit, with a TRBC-specific oligonucleotide serving as the primer. Following uracil-DNA glycosylase treatment, all cDNA underwent a first 18-cycle PCR with the universal primers M1SS and BC2_uni_R. As for the original processing: For normalization, 1 million high-quality reads, each with a distinct molecular identifier, were randomly selected from each sample. Reads sharing molecular identifiers were discarded rather than binned into consensus sequences. MiTCR, with a Q25 quality threshold and the strictest error-elimination algorithm, was used for CDR3 identification, clonotype clustering and error correction. A nonparametric unseen species model with Euler transformation was used to estimate a lower bound on total TCR beta diversity. TCRdb reanalyzed the raw reads on its own, using fastp at Q25 for trimming and MiXCR for clone calling, and kept in-frame beta chains. Identical CDR3 protein sequences are pooled into one entry, listed with their most common genes and DNA. The V and J calls were not made by the authors but by TCRdb's processing. A total of 1.5 million to 2 million distinct CDR3 sequences appear in this sample, about 50% of them only once. About 2.1% of the sample comes from the top ten.

The record originates from a study of blood T cells in healthy people across ages (dated by TCRdb to between 2014 and 2016). Study-wide context: In model experiments, template switching captured roughly one uniquely barcoded TCR beta cDNA molecule for every two T cells. To avoid experimental bias, donors of different ages were randomly spread across the sequencing lanes. The donors were divided into four age groups: young (average approximately 15 years), middle-aged (around 37), aged (about 56) and long-lived (about 84). Age-related changes in TCR beta repertoire diversity were measured in the study by deep sequencing normalized with unique cDNA molecular identifiers. Two additional independent replicas of 1 million unique cDNA reads from the same blood draw were analyzed for two donors (one aged 18 to 30 and one aged 80 or older).

The roughly 39 donors, aged about 6 to 100 years, were systemically healthy Caucasian individuals from Russia. Each donor gave roughly 11 milliliters of peripheral blood, drawn into EDTA-treated Vacutainer tubes. Ficoll-Paque density-gradient centrifugation was used to isolate PBMCs, with at least 7 million per sample. Trizol reagent was used to extract total RNA from PBMCs, with at least 5 micrograms per sample. The percentages of naive CD45RAhigh/CD27high T cells were determined by flow cytometry on a PBMC aliquot from every donor. Study-wide conclusions, independent of this receptor: The long-lived group showed more naive CD4+ T cells, fewer expanded clones and increased TCR diversity than the aged group, suggesting age selection. Conclusive comparison of naive and antigen-experienced compartments was prevented by the profiling of bulk unsorted PBMCs. The CMV infection status of donors was not known, potentially confounding age-related changes in expanded clonotypes. Observed TCR beta diversity per million T cells fell roughly linearly with age, and a significant reduction was already apparent by age about 36. A strong correlation was found between observed TCR beta diversity and the percentage of naive T cells measured by flow cytometry. Estimates of total diversity based on one million sequenced T cells were regarded as lower bounds and as underestimates.

Sample: blood. The origin of this receptor is a woman between 35 and 50 years old in good health.

The CDR3 here reads CACSVGALSSYNEQFF. In nucleotide form, the sequence is TGTGCCTGCAGCGTAGGGGCTCTCTCCTCCTACAATGAGCAGTTCTTC. The chain is encoded by TRBV9 joined to TRBJ2-1; the D gene is possibly TRBD1, with 5 bases matching. Inclusive of the bounding cysteine and phenylalanine, the CDR3 is 16 residues long. The only DNA kept is the CDR3, 48 bases in frame from the first base. In the germline V gene, CDR1 corresponds to SGDLS and CDR2 to YYNGEE.